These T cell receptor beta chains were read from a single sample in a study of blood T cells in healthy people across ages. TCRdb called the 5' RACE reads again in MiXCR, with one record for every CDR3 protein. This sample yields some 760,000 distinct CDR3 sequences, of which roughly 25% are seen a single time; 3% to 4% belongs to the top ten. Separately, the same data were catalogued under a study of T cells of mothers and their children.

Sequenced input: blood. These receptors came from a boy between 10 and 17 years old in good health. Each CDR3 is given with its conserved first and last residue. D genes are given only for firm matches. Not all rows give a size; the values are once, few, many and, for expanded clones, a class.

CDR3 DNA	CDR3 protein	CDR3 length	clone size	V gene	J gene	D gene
TGTGCCAGCACTTCGACCGGAGCCAAAAACATTCAGTACTTC	CASTSTGAKNIQYF	14	NA	TRBV12-3/TRBV12-4	TRBJ2-4	NA
TGTGCCAGCAGCTTAGATTACCGTGGGGTGGGCAGGGTCTCCTACGAGCAGTACTTC	CASSLDYRGVGRVSYEQYF	19	few	TRBV11-2	TRBJ2-7	NA
TGTGCCAGCAGTGAAGGGCTAGCTACGGCCCAGTACTTC	CASSEGLATAQYF	13	NA	TRBV6-1	TRBJ2-5	NA
TGTGCCAGCAGCACGGGACTAGCCAATGAGCAGTTCTTC	CASSTGLANEQFF	13	NA	TRBV7-2	TRBJ2-1	TRBD2
TGCAGTGCCAGAGATGAGGGGAGGGTGATCAATGAGCAGTTCTTC	CSARDEGRVINEQFF	15	NA	TRBV20-1	TRBJ2-1	TRBD2
TGTGCCAGTAGTATAGCCTACGGGACAGAGAATGAGCAGTTCTTC	CASSIAYGTENEQFF	15	few	TRBV19	TRBJ2-1	TRBD1
TGCAGCGTTGACCACGCGGGGGCGCCCCATCGGGAGCCTTCCTACGAGCAGTACTTC	CSVDHAGAPHREPSYEQYF	19	NA	TRBV29-1	TRBJ2-7	NA
TGCGCCAGCAGCTTGGGGGACAGACCCTACGAGCAGTACTTC	CASSLGDRPYEQYF	14	few	TRBV5-1	TRBJ2-7	TRBD1
TGTGCCACCCGGCTCCTTCCCCCCACTGAAGCTTTCTTT	CATRLLPPTEAFF	13	few	TRBV15	TRBJ1-1	NA
TGTGCCAGCTCACCATCCGGGACAGAGAATGAAAAACTGTTTTTT	CASSPSGTENEKLFF	15	NA	TRBV18	TRBJ1-4	TRBD1
TGTGCCAGCAGCGACGGGACTTTTAATGAGCAGTTCTTC	CASSDGTFNEQFF	13	few	TRBV4-2	TRBJ2-1	NA
TGTGCCAGCAGCGCCCCGACAGGGAGGTCCTACGAGCAGTACTTC	CASSAPTGRSYEQYF	15	NA	TRBV28	TRBJ2-7	NA
TGTGCCAGTAGAGCACAGGGACCTGAAGCTTTCTTT	CASRAQGPEAFF	12	NA	TRBV19	TRBJ1-1	NA
TGTGCCAGCTCACCATTGAAGGAGATTGAGACCCAGTACTTC	CASSPLKEIETQYF	14	NA	TRBV18	TRBJ2-5	NA
TGTGCCAGCAGCAGAGCGCGGGGGTACGACGGCTACACCTTC	CASSRARGYDGYTF	14	NA	TRBV28	TRBJ1-2	NA
TGTGCCAGCAGTCGGGACAGTCACGGGGAGCTGTTTTTT	CASSRDSHGELFF	13	few	TRBV12-3/TRBV12-4	TRBJ2-2	TRBD1